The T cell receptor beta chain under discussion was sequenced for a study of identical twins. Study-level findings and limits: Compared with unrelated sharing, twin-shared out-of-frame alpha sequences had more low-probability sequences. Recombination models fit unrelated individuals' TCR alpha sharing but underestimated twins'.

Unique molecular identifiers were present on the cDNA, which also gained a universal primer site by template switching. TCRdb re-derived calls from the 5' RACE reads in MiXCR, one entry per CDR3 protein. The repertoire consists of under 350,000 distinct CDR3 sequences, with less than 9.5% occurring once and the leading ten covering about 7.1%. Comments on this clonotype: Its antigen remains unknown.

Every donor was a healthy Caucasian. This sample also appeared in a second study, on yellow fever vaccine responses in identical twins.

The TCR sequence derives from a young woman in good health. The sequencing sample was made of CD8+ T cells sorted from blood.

In nucleotides, the CDR3 is TGTGCCAGCAACCCGGCTAGCGGCTCCTACAATGAGCAGTTCTTC. It codes for CASNPASGSYNEQFF. The chain recombines TRBV13 with TRBJ2-1; 7 nucleotides match TRBD2. This CDR3 contains 15 residues. V gave up 7 bases and J gave up 0 bases; unmatched junction bases: 6. Germline CDR1 PRHDT, CDR2 FYEKMQ (reference sequence).